The 12 T cell receptor beta chains below were found in one sample sequenced in a study of Ad26.COV2.S vaccination and SARS-CoV-2 variants. Sequencing used immunoSEQ multiplex PCR; TCRdb keeps in-frame clones, though not all of them. The sample has a few hundred thousand clones; 80% to 95% are singletons. Sample treatment: some 19 received Ad26.COV2.S at low or high dose, single or two shots; several received placebo; per-sample allocation not given. Day 63 after the first vaccine or placebo injection was the time point for sampling. Here the sequenced sample was peripheral blood, taken in a trial of Ad26.COV2.S vaccine versus placebo. The origin of the receptors is a person aged 18-60 years who received the Ad26.COV2.S COVID-19 vaccine or a placebo.

The V and J genes are TRBV11-2 and TRBJ2-3, with 7 bases matching TRBD1. Germline V lookup: CDR1 SGHAT, CDR2 FQNNGV. This CDR3 is built from 15 residues. Losses at the gene ends were 3 bases for V and 0 bases for J; bases not matched to a gene: 3. The CDR3 loop reads CASSLGQPSTDTQYF. The CDR3 nucleotides are TGTGCCAGCAGCTTGGGACAGCCAAGCACAGATACGCAGTATTTT.

This sequence joins TRBV7-9 and TRBJ2-1, with unresolved D. V was clipped by 4 bases and J by 0 bases, with 13 bases between them. The CDR3 is 16 amino acids. Germline CDR1 is SEHNR and CDR2 is FQNEAQ (reference sequence). In nucleotides, the CDR3 is TGTGCCAGCAGCTACTTGCGGACGAGCTCCTACAATGAGCAGTTCTTC. This gives the protein CASSYLRTSSYNEQFF.

This chain joins TRBV7-3 and TRBJ1-1, with TRBD1 identical over 7 bases. Trimming removed 5 bases from V and 1 base from J; junction bases left unmatched: 7. Germline assignment: CDR1 SGHTA and CDR2 FQGTGA. The CDR3 sequence is 15 residues long. CDR3 coding DNA: TGTGCCAGCAGCCCAACACAGGGGAGGAACACTGAAGCTTTCTTT. As protein: CASSPTQGRNTEAFF.

The chain couples TRBV7-8 to TRBJ2-1, with D perhaps TRBD1 (6 bases). The CDR3 loop spans 16 amino acids. Germline CDR1 SGHVS, CDR2 FQNEAQ. Between the trimmed V and J ends, which lost 5 bases and 2 bases, there was a span of 16 bases. CDR3 nucleotide sequence: TGTGCCAGCAGCCCAGGTGGCAGGGGTACCTACAATGAGCAGTTCTTC. It is translated as CASSPGGRGTYNEQFF. The whole variable domain, filled in from reference TRBV7-8 and TRBJ2-1, reads GAGVSQSPRYKVAKRGQDVALRCDPISGHVSLFWYQQALGQGPEFLTYFQNEAQLDKSGLPSDRFFAERPEGSVSTLKIQRTQQEDSAVYLCASSPGGRGTYNEQFFGPGTRLTVL.

This chain uses TRBV7-8 with TRBJ2-3, with D unresolved. Trimming took off 3 bases at V and 4 bases at J, with 11 bases between the two ends. Germline V gene lookup returns CDR1 SGHVS and CDR2 FQNEAQ. The CDR3 has 14 residues. The DNA of the CDR3 is TGTGCCAGCAGCTTCAGAGTTACGGCAGATACGCAGTATTTT. Amino acids: CASSFRVTADTQYF.

The chain recombines TRBV6-2 or TRBV6-3 with TRBJ2-2; D gene uncertain. Trimming removed 0 bases at V and 4 bases at J, with 6 bases between. Germline V gives CDR1 MNHEY, CDR2 SVGEGT. The CDR3 is 14 amino acids. In DNA form, the CDR3 reads TGTGCCAGCAGTTACTCGGGCGCCACCGGGGAGCTGTTTTTT. This gives the protein CASSYSGATGELFF.

The V gene is TRBV30, the J gene TRBJ2-1, with D unresolved. The germline CDR1 and CDR2 sequences are GTSNPN and SVGIG (reference sequence). This CDR3 comprises 16 residues. The V end was cut by 1 base, the J end by 0 bases, with 13 bases between. As DNA, the CDR3 is TGTGCCTGGAGTGGGGCTGTCCAGAGCTCCTACAATGAGCAGTTCTTC. Translating gives CAWSGAVQSSYNEQFF. Drawing the rest from reference TRBV30 and TRBJ2-1, the complete variable domain is SQTIHQWPATLVQPVGSPLSLECTVEGTSNPNLYWYRQAAGRGLQLLFYSVGIGQISSEVPQNLSASRPQDRQFILSSKKLLLSDSGFYLCAWSGAVQSSYNEQFFGPGTRLTVL.

The table lists this clone with a count of one. This chain connects TRBV5-1 to TRBJ2-2; the D gene is possibly TRBD1 (5 bases). Germline V gene sequence: CDR1 SGHRS, CDR2 YFSETQ. The CDR3 spans 18 residues. V lost 5 bases, J lost 2 bases, and 22 bases lay in between. The CDR3 here is CASSSSQGWRRNTGELFF. Here the CDR3 DNA reads TGCGCCAGCAGTTCCTCGCAGGGATGGAGAAGAAACACCGGGGAGCTGTTTTTT.

The chain joins TRBV9 to TRBJ2-1, with D tentatively TRBD2 (6 bases). The CDR3 sequence is 12 residues long. V dropped 4 bases and J dropped 9 bases, with 11 bases sitting between them. Per germline, CDR1 SGDLS and CDR2 YYNGEE. The CDR3 nucleotides are TGTGCCAGCAGCTTTGGGGGAGGTGAGCAGTTCTTC. Encoded protein: CASSFGGGEQFF.

This clone appeared once. The gene calls are TRBV5-4 and TRBJ1-1; a weak D match, TRBD1 (5 bases). The CDR3 extends over 15 amino acids. V was clipped by 0 bases and J by 0 bases, with 9 bases between them. CDR1 and CDR2 from the germline V gene are SGHNT and YYREEE (reference sequence). The chain's CDR3 is CASSLGGAVNTEAFF. The DNA for the CDR3 is TGTGCCAGCAGCTTGGGAGGGGCGGTGAACACTGAAGCTTTCTTT.

The chain recombines TRBV6-1 with TRBJ2-1; possibly TRBD1 or TRBD2 for D (5 bases each). The CDR3 consists of 13 residues. Trimming removed 8 bases at V and 0 bases at J, with 8 bases between. Germline V gene sequence: CDR1 MNHNS, CDR2 SASEGT. CDR3 protein: CASGGDSYNEQFF. CDR3 sequence (DNA): TGTGCCAGCGGGGGAGACTCCTACAATGAGCAGTTCTTC.

This chain uses TRBV4-3 with TRBJ2-7, with TRBD2 identical over 9 bases. The CDR3 is 15 residues long. Germline CDR1 is LGHNA and CDR2 is YSLEER. V lost 1 base to trimming and J lost 3 bases; unmatched junction nucleotides: 4. The CDR3 sequence: CASSQAIAGDYEQYF. The CDR3 region has the DNA TGCGCCAGCAGCCAAGCGATAGCGGGAGACTACGAGCAGTACTTC.